This entry describes one T cell receptor (beta chain). The table came from immunoSEQ multiplex PCR; TCRdb's copy has only in-frame clones and leaves some out. This sample has about 2.3 million clones; 93% occur once, and the top ten carry 0.39%. V lost 6 bases, J lost 1 base, and 13 bases lay in between. Germline assignment: CDR1 SQVTM and CDR2 ANQGSEA. The CDR3 is made up of 14 amino acids. The data were obtained in a study of shared clonotypes between healthy human individuals. The receptor was isolated from a man between 18 and 29 years old in good health. Some clones in this sample may be carry-over from other donors' samples. Sequencing input: naive CD4+ T cells from PBMCs. The subset was: CD45RA+ positively selected. The chain joins TRBV29-1 to TRBJ1-5, with D possibly being TRBD1 (5 bases). Here the CDR3 DNA reads TGCAGCGTGCAGGATGACAGAAGCAATCAGCCCCAGCATTTT. Its protein product is CSVQDDRSNQPQHF.